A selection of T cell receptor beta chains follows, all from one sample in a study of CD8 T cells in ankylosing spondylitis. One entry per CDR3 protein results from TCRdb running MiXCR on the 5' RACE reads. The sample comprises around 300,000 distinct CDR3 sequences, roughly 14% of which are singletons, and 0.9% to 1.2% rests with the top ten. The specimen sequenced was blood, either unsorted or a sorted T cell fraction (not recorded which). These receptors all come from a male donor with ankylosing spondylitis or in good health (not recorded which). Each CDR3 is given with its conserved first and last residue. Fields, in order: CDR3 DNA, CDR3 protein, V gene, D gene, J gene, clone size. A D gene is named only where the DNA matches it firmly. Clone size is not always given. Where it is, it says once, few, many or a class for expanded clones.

TGTGCCAGCAGCTGGCAGGAGCAAAGTAATGAAAAACTGTTTTTT | CASSWQEQSNEKLFF | TRBV7-9 | . | TRBJ1-4 | once
TGCAGTGCTAGTGGGGGCGAAGCCTACGAGCAGTACTTC | CSASGGEAYEQYF | TRBV20-1 | . | TRBJ2-7 | many
TGCAGTGCCCGGGACAGGTCAGCCAAAAACATTCAGTACTTC | CSARDRSAKNIQYF | TRBV20-1 | TRBD1 | TRBJ2-4 | few
TGTGCCATCAGTACCCGGGACCTTAATCAGCCCCAGCATTTT | CAISTRDLNQPQHF | TRBV10-3 | . | TRBJ1-5 | many
TGTGCCAGCAGCCTTAAGCGGGAGACCTATGAGCAGTTCTTC | CASSLKRETYEQFF | TRBV7-9 | TRBD2 | TRBJ2-1 | .
TGTGCCAGCTCACCAAGTCCGGGGGGAAAGACCCAGTACTTC | CASSPSPGGKTQYF | TRBV18 | TRBD2 | TRBJ2-5 | .
TGTGCCAGCACTCTAGTGGCGAGTCGACGTGCTGAAGCTTTCTTT | CASTLVASRRAEAFF | TRBV12-3/TRBV12-4 | . | TRBJ1-1 | .
TGCGCCAGCAGCCTTAGCGGGGGGGCGGCAGATACGCAGTATTTT | CASSLSGGAADTQYF | TRBV5-1 | TRBD2 | TRBJ2-3 | .
TGTGCCAGCAGCAAAGACCCATTTAACTATGGCTACACCTTC | CASSKDPFNYGYTF | TRBV7-9 | . | TRBJ1-2 | few
TGTGCCAGCAGCTTAAGAGTGGGACACCCTTCTAACTATGGCTACACCTTC | CASSLRVGHPSNYGYTF | TRBV7-8 | . | TRBJ1-2 | .
TGCGCCAGCAGCTTGTGGGCGGCGAACACTGAAGCTTTCTTT | CASSLWAANTEAFF | TRBV5-1 | . | TRBJ1-1 | few
TGTGCCACCCAGACCGAGGGGGCTTACGAGCAGTACTTC | CATQTEGAYEQYF | TRBV6-1 | TRBD1 | TRBJ2-7 | few
TGTGCCAGCAGCCCCCTTAGCGGGGGGACCCAAGAGACCCAGTACTTC | CASSPLSGGTQETQYF | TRBV9 | TRBD2 | TRBJ2-5 | few
TGTGCCATCGGCGGAGGCCCAGATACGCAGTATTTT | CAIGGGPDTQYF | TRBV6-6 | . | TRBJ2-3 | few
TGTGCCAGCTCACCACCGGGGCGGCCCCCCATTCAGTACTTC | CASSPPGRPPIQYF | TRBV18 | . | TRBJ2-4 | few
TGCGCCAGCAGTGATTCCGGGACTAGCGGAGGCGGAGAGACCCAGTACTTC | CASSDSGTSGGGETQYF | TRBV10-1 | TRBD2 | TRBJ2-5 | few
TGCGCCAGCAGCCCCTTAGCGGGGAACACCGGGGAGCTGTTTTTT | CASSPLAGNTGELFF | TRBV5-1 | TRBD2 | TRBJ2-2 | few
TGTGCCAGCAGTTACTCGGGGACTAGCGGGAGACCCTACGAGCAGTACTTC | CASSYSGTSGRPYEQYF | TRBV6-5 | TRBD2 | TRBJ2-7 | .
TGCGCCAGCAGCTTACAGGGTGACGGGAATCAGCCCCAGCATTTT | CASSLQGDGNQPQHF | TRBV5-1 | . | TRBJ1-5 | few
TGCAGTGCAGAGGGGGGCGGCAATCAGCCCCAGCATTTT | CSAEGGGNQPQHF | TRBV20-1 | . | TRBJ1-5 | few